These 9 T cell receptor beta chains came from one sample sequenced in a study of blood T cell repertoires in COVID-19. Assay used: immunoSEQ multiplex PCR; TCRdb lists only in-frame clones, some missing. The sample contains 490,000 or so clones, around nine tenths of which appear only once. Sequencing was carried out using PBMCs or T cells enriched from blood (not recorded which). The receptors were sampled from a woman aged 40 to 50 who had recovered from COVID-19.

The gene calls are TRBV4-2 and TRBJ1-5; TRBD1 aligns across 10 bases. CDR3 length equals 20 residues. Unmatched junction bases numbered 13, after V lost 0 bases and J lost 2 bases. Germline CDR1 and CDR2: LGHNA and YNFKEQ. Here the CDR3 DNA reads TGTGCCAGCAGCCAAGATCGGGGGACAGGGGAAATATTTGGCAATCAGCCCCAGCATTTT. This encodes CASSQDRGTGEIFGNQPQHF.

The chain couples TRBV12-5 to TRBJ2-7; possibly TRBD2 for D (6 bases). V was shortened by 0 bases and J by 3 bases, with 15 bases between the two germline ends. Germline V gives CDR1 LGHNT, CDR2 FRNRAP. This CDR3 is built from 16 residues. In nucleotides, the CDR3 is TGTGCTAGTGGTTTGGTACATGGTAGCGGCATCTACGAGCAGTACTTC. This gives the protein CASGLVHGSGIYEQYF.

The chain is built from TRBV7-2 and TRBJ2-5, with 11 bases aligning to TRBD2. This CDR3 comprises 16 residues. Germline values: CDR1 SGHTA, CDR2 FQGNSA. Trimming removed 2 bases from V and 4 bases from J; junction bases left unmatched: 6. This CDR3 is CASSLTSGSGRETQYF. In DNA, the CDR3 is TGTGCCAGCAGCTTAACTAGCGGGAGTGGGAGAGAGACCCAGTACTTC.

J is TRBJ2-7 and V is TRBV5-1; D is undetermined. Germline values: CDR1 SGHRS, CDR2 YFSETQ. This CDR3 region has 13 residues. V dropped 2 bases and J dropped 4 bases, with 10 bases sitting between them. The CDR3 DNA is TGCGCCAGCAGCTTATCGTCAGTTTACGAGCAGTACTTC. Protein product: CASSLSSVYEQYF.

The rearrangement links TRBV12-5 to TRBJ1-1; D uncertain. The V end lost 6 bases, the J end lost 1 base, and 12 bases lay between the germline ends. Germline assignment: CDR1 LGHNT and CDR2 FRNRAP. The CDR3 has 14 residues. The CDR3 DNA sequence: TGTGCTAGTGGCCCCGGACTGCCGAACACTGAAGCTTTCTTT. This sequence encodes CASGPGLPNTEAFF.

The J gene is TRBJ2-1, the V gene TRBV5-1, with 14 bases fitting TRBD2. Trimming took 0 bases from V and 9 from J; bases not matched to a gene: 5. Per the germline V gene, CDR1 is SGHRS and CDR2 is YFSETQ. CDR3 size: 16 residues. CDR3 sequence (DNA): TGCGCCAGCAGCTTGGGACTAGCGGGAGGGCCGAGTGAGCAGTTCTTC. Translating it yields CASSLGLAGGPSEQFF. Supplemented by reference TRBV5-1 and TRBJ2-1, the full variable domain reads KAGVTQTPRYLIKTRGQQVTLSCSPISGHRSVSWYQQTPGQGLQFLFEYFSETQRNKGNFPGRFSGRQFSNSRSEMNVSTLELGDSALYLCASSLGLAGGPSEQFFGPGTRLTVL.

The rearrangement joins TRBV19 to TRBJ2-3, with 8 bases lining up with TRBD1. After removal of 5 bases from V and 0 bases from J, the junction contained 10 bases not matched to a gene. The V gene's germline CDR1 is LNHDA and CDR2 SQIVND (reference sequence). The CDR3 is 17 residues long. CDR3 in DNA: TGTGCCAGTAGTTGGGGAAGAGACAGGGGAAGCACAGATACGCAGTATTTT. This encodes CASSWGRDRGSTDTQYF.

This clone was counted a single time. CDR3 residues: CASSSGQINSPLHF. The CDR3 DNA is TGTGCCAGCAGCTCGGGACAGATTAATTCACCCCTCCACTTT. The chain links TRBV27 to TRBJ1-6; 7 bases are a match to TRBD1. Germline-derived CDR1 and CDR2 are MNHEY and SMNVEV (reference sequence). V shed 6 bases and J 6 bases; nucleotides not matched to a gene: 5. The CDR3 runs to 14 residues.

This chain links TRBV15 with TRBJ1-1; a weak D match, TRBD1 (5 bases). CDR3 length: 16 amino acids. Germline V gene lookup returns CDR1 LNHNV and CDR2 YYDKDF (reference sequence). Trimming took off 0 bases at V and 4 bases at J, with 15 bases between the two ends. The CDR3 DNA sequence: TGTGCCACCAGCAGAGATAGTAACGGGAGGGGCACTGAAGCTTTCTTT. It translates to CATSRDSNGRGTEAFF.